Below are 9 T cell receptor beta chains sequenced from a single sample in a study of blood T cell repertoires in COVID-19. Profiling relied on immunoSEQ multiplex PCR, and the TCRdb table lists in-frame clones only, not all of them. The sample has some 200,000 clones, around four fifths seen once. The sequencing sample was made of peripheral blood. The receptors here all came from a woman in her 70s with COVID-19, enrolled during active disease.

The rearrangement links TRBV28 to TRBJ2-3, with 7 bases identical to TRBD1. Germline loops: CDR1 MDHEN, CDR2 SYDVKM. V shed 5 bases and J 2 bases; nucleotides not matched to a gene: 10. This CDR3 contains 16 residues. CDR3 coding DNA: TGTGCCAGCAGTCTGTATGGGACAGACTTCACAGATACGCAGTATTTT. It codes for CASSLYGTDFTDTQYF. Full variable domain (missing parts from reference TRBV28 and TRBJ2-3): DVKVTQSSRYLVKRTGEKVFLECVQDMDHENMFWYRQDPGLGLRLIYFSYDVKMKEKGDIPEGYSVSREKKERFSLILESASTNQTSMYLCASSLYGTDFTDTQYFGPGTRLTVL.

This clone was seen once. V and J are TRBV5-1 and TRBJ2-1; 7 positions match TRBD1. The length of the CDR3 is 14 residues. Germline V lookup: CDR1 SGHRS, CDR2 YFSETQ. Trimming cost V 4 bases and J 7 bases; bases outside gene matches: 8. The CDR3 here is CASSQDRAGNEQFF. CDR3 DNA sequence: TGCGCCAGCAGCCAAGACAGGGCCGGGAATGAGCAGTTCTTC.

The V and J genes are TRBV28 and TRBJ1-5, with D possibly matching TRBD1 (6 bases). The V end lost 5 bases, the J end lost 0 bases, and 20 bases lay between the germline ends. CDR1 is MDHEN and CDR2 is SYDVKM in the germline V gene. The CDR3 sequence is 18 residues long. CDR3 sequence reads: CASSTPGALDYSNQPQHF. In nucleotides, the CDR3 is TGTGCCAGCAGTACACCAGGGGCCTTGGATTATAGCAATCAGCCCCAGCATTTT.

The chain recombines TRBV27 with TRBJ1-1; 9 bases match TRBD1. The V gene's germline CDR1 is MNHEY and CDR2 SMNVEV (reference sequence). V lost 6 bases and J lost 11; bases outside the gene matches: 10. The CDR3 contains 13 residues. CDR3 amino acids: CASSSIRDRVAFF. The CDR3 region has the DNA TGTGCCAGCAGCAGTATCCGGGACAGGGTGGCTTTCTTT.

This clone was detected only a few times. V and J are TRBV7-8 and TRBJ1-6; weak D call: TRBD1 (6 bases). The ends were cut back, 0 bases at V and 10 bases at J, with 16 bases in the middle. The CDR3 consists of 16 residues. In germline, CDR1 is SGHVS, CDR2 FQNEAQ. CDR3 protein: CASSLASAGQGSPLHF. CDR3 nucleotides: TGTGCCAGCAGCTTAGCGTCGGCAGGGCAGGGGTCACCCCTCCACTTT.

The CDR3 loop is CASSVGGRVGDTEAFF. In DNA form, the CDR3 reads TGTGCCAGCAGCGTAGGTGGCAGGGTAGGGGACACTGAAGCTTTCTTT. The rearrangement uses TRBV9 and TRBJ1-1, with D possibly being TRBD1 (5 bases). From germline, CDR1 is SGDLS and CDR2 YYNGEE. V was clipped by 0 bases and J by 3 bases, with 15 bases between them. The CDR3 covers 16 residues.

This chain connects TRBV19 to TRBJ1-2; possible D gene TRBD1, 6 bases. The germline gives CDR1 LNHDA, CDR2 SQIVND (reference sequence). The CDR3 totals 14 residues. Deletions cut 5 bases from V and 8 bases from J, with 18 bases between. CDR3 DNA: TGTGCCAGTAGTTCAACAGGGTTGATAGGCGGCTACACCTTC. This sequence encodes CASSSTGLIGGYTF.

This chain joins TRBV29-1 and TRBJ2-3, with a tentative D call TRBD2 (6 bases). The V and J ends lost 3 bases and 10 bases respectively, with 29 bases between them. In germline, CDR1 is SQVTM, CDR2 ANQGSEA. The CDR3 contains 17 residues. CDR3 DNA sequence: TGCAGCGTTGATTTACAGCGGCTAGCGCCAGGTCAAGGGGCGCAGTATTTT. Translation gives CSVDLQRLAPGQGAQYF.

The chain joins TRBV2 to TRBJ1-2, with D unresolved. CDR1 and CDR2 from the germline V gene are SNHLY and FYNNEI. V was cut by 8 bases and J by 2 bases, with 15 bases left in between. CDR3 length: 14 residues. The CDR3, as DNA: TGTGCCAGCGGTTCCCTCGGCGGGAACTATGGCTACACCTTC. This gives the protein CASGSLGGNYGYTF.